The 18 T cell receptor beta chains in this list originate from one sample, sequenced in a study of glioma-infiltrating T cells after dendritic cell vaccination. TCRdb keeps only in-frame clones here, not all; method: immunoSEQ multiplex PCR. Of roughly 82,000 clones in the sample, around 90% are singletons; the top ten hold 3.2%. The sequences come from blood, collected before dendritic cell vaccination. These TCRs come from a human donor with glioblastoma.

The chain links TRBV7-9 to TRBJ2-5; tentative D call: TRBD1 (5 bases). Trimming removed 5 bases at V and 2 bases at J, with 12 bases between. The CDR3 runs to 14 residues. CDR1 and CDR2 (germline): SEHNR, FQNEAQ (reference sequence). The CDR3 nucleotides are TGTGCCAGCAGCGGGGTAAAGGGGCAAGAGACCCAGTACTTC. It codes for CASSGVKGQETQYF.

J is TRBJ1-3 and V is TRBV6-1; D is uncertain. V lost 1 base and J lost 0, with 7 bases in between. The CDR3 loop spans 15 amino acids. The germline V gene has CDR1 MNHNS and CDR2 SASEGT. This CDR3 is CASSEEAGSGNTIYF. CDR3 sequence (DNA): TGTGCCAGCAGTGAAGAGGCGGGCTCTGGAAACACCATATATTTT.

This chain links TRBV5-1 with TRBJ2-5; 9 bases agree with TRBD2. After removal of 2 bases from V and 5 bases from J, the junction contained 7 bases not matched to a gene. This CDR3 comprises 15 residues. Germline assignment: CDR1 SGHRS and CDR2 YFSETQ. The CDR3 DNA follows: TGCGCCAGCAGCTTCGGGGCGGGGGGGCTGGAGACCCAGTACTTC. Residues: CASSFGAGGLETQYF.

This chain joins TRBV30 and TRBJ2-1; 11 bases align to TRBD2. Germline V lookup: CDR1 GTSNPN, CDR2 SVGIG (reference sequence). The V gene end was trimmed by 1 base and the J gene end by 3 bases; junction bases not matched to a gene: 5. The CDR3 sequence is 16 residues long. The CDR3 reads CAWSADTSGGYNEQFF. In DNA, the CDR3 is TGTGCCTGGAGTGCGGATACTAGCGGGGGCTACAATGAGCAGTTCTTC.

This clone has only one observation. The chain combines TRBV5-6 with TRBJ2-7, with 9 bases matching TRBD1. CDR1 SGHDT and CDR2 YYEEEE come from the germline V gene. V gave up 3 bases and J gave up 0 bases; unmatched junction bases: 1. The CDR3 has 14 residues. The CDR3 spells CASSWDRASYEQYF. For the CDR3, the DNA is TGTGCCAGCAGCTGGGACAGGGCCTCCTACGAGCAGTACTTC.

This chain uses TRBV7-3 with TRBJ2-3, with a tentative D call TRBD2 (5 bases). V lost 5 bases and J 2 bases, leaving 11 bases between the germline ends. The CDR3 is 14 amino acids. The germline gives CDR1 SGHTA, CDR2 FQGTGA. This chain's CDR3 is CASSRERVTDTQYF. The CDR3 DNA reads TGTGCCAGCAGCAGGGAGAGAGTCACAGATACGCAGTATTTT.

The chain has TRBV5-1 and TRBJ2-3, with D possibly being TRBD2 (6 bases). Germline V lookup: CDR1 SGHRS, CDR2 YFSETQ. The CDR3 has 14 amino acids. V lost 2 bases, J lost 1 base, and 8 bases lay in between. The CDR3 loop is CASSFGEGTDTQYF. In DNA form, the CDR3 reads TGCGCCAGCAGCTTTGGGGAGGGCACAGATACGCAGTATTTT. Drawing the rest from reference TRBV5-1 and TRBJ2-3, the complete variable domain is KAGVTQTPRYLIKTRGQQVTLSCSPISGHRSVSWYQQTPGQGLQFLFEYFSETQRNKGNFPGRFSGRQFSNSRSEMNVSTLELGDSALYLCASSFGEGTDTQYFGPGTRLTVL.

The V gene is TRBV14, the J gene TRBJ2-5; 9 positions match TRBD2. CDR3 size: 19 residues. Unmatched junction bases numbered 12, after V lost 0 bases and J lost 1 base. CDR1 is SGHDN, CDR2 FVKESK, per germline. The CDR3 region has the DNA TGTGCCAGCAGCCAAGAATTCCTAGCGGGAAGCCCCCTCCAAGAGACCCAGTACTTC. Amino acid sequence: CASSQEFLAGSPLQETQYF.

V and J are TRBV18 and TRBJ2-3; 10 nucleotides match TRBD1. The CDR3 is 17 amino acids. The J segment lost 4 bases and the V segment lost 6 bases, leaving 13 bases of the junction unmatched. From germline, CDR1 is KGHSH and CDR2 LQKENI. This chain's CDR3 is CASSLAPGQGNADTQYF. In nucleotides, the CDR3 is TGTGCCAGCTCGCTTGCCCCGGGACAGGGGAATGCAGATACGCAGTATTTT.

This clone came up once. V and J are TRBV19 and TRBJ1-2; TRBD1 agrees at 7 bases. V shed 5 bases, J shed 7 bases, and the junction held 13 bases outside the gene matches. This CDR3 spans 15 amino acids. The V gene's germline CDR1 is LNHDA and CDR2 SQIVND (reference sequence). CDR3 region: CASSGVGGGGFGYTF. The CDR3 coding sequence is TGTGCCAGTAGTGGGGTCGGTGGAGGGGGCTTTGGCTACACCTTC.

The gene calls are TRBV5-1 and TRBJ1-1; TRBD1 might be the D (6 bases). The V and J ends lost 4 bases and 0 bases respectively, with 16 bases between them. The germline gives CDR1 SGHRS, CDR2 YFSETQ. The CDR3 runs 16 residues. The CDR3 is CASSARTAQMNTEAFF. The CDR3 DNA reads TGCGCCAGCAGCGCGAGGACAGCTCAGATGAACACTGAAGCTTTCTTT. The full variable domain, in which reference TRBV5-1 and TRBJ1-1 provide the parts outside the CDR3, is KAGVTQTPRYLIKTRGQQVTLSCSPISGHRSVSWYQQTPGQGLQFLFEYFSETQRNKGNFPGRFSGRQFSNSRSEMNVSTLELGDSALYLCASSARTAQMNTEAFFGQGTRLTVV.

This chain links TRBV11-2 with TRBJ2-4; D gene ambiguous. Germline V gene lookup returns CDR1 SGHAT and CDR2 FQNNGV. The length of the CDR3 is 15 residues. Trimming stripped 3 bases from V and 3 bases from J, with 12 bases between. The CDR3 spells CASSFGPVVKNIQYF. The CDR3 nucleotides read TGTGCCAGCAGCTTTGGGCCGGTTGTCAAAAACATTCAGTACTTC.

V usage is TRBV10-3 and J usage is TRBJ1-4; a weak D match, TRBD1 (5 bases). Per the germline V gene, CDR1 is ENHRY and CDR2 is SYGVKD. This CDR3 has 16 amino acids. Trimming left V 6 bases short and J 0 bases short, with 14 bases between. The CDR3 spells CAISPAGAATNEKLFF. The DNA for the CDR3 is TGTGCCATCAGCCCCGCTGGGGCTGCAACTAATGAAAAACTGTTTTTT.

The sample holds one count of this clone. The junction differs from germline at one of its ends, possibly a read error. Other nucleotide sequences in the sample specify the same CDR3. Here the CDR3 reads CASSLADSYEQYF. The DNA for the CDR3 is TGCGCCAGCAGTCTAGCGGACTCCTACGAGCAGTACTTC. V gene TRBV27 combines with J gene TRBJ2-7; 7 bases match TRBD2. CDR3 length equals 13 residues. Germline V gene lookup returns CDR1 MNHEY and CDR2 SMNVEV (reference sequence).

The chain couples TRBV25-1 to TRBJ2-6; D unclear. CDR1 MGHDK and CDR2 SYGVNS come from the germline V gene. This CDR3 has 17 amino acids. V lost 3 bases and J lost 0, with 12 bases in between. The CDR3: CASSEAQADSGANVLTF. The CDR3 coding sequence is TGTGCCAGCAGTGAGGCGCAGGCAGACTCTGGGGCCAACGTCCTGACTTTC.

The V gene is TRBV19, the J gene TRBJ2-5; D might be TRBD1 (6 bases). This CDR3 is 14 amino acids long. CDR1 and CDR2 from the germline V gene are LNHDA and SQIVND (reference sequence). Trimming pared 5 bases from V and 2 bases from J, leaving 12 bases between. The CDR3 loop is CASSSSGVQETQYF. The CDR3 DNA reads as TGTGCCAGTAGTTCCTCAGGGGTTCAAGAGACCCAGTACTTC.

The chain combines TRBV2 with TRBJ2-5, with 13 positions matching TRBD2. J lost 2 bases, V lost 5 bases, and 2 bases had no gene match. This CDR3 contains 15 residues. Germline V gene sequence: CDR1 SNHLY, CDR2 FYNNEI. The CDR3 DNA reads TGTGCCAGCAGTCCGGGACTAGCGGGGCAAGAGACCCAGTACTTC. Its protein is CASSPGLAGQETQYF. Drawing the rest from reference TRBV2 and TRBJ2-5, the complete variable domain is EPEVTQTPSHQVTQMGQEVILRCVPISNHLYFYWYRQILGQKVEFLVSFYNNEISEKSEIFDDQFSVERPDGSNFTLKIRSTKLEDSAMYFCASSPGLAGQETQYFGPGTRLLVL.

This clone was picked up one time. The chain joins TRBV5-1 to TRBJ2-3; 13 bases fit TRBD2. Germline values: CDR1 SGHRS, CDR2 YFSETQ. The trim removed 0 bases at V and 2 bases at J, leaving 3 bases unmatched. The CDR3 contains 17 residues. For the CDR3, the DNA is TGCGCCAGCAGCTTGGCGGGACTAGCGGGGAACACAGATACGCAGTATTTT. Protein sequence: CASSLAGLAGNTDTQYF.